This T cell receptor beta chain was found in a study of shared clonotypes between healthy human individuals. On the study more broadly: The composition of the donors was a couple of women and a few men aged 18 to 49. For every donor, three CD4 naive, three CD4 memory, two CD8 naive and one CD8 memory plates were used.

As to this clone: The antigen remains undetermined. At one end, the junction sequence differs from germline, possibly due to a read error.

General study findings and limits: Estimated richness was generally greater in naive than memory subsets. Lower generation probabilities were found for non-shared clonotypes than for those shared by all four donors.

The CDR3 has 11 amino acids. CDR1 is LNHDA, CDR2 SQIVND, per germline (reference sequence). Sequenced by immunoSEQ multiplex PCR; TCRdb stores in-frame clones only, minus some. This table holds more than 2 million clones, around 95% found once. The TCR comes from a man younger than 35 in good health. The chain employs TRBV19 and TRBJ1-3, with 10 bases fitting TRBD1. Specimen: naive CD4+ T cells sorted from blood. Subset defined: CD45RA+ positively selected. As DNA, the CDR3 is TGTGCCAGTAGTGCCGGGACAGGGGAGACCTTT. The encoded protein is CASSAGTGETF.